This TCR beta chain was sequenced during a study of CXCR3-negative and CXCR3-positive naive CD8 T cells. Study-wide results and caveats: CXCR3-positive naive cells carried more hydrophobic TRB CDR3s than CXCR3-negative naive cells did.

The TRB libraries of cDNA were built by UMI-labeled 5' RACE. TCRdb reanalyzed the 5' RACE reads, giving one entry per CDR3 protein sequence and no DNA. Its clone listing holds under 60,000 distinct CDR3 sequences. Germline CDR1 reads MNHEY; CDR2 reads SMNVEV (reference sequence). There are 13 residues in the CDR3. About this clonotype: The antigen remains undetermined.

In triplicate, each CD8+ T cell subset was sorted at more than 250,000 cells per replicate. The sample consisted of naive CXCR3+ CD8+ T cells from blood. Subset defined: CD45RO-CCR7+CD27+CD95- naive CD8+ T cells expressing CXCR3 (TNR3+). The source of this sequence is a human donor in good health. Some clones in this sample may be carry-over from other donors' samples. J is TRBJ2-7 and V is TRBV27. The CDR3 reads CASSLGWAYEQYF.